This TCR beta chain was captured by sequencing in a study of molecular identifiers for immune sequencing clone quantification. Study-wide context: Sequencing covered four of five parts into which replicate RNA from approximately 20,000 or 100,000 naive CD8 cells was split. Study outcomes and limitations: Shared barcodes on identical TCR molecules could underestimate the sizes of highly expanded clones.

Concerning this clonotype itself: Its antigen is unidentified.

With 0 bases removed from V and 2 bases from J, the gap between germline ends came to 7 bases. The CDR3 length is 14 residues. Germline CDR1 SGDLS, CDR2 YYNGEE. TCRdb re-analysed the PCR reads in MiXCR, keeping a single row per CDR3 protein. The table records over 600,000 distinct CDR3 sequences, just under 20% of them present only once. The J gene is TRBJ2-3, the V gene TRBV9; no reliable D call. The receptor comes from a human donor in good health. Some libraries in this study had Jurkat cell RNA spiked in. The specimen was naive CD8+ T cells from blood, with Jurkat cell RNA spiked in. This sample's subset: FACS-sorted CD8+CD4-CCR7+CD45RA+ naive T cells. CDR3 region: CASSVEVVTDTQYF. The CDR3 DNA reads TGTGCCAGCAGCGTAGAAGTAGTCACAGATACGCAGTATTTT.